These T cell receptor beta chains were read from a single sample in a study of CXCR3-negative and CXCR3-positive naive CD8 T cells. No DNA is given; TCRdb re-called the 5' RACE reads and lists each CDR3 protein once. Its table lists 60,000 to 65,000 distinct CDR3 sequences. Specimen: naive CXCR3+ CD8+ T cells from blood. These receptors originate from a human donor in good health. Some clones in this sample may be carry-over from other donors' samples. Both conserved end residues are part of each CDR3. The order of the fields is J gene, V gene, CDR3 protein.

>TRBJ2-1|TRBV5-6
CASTNHGGVEQFF
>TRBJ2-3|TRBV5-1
CASSPSGGFTDTQYF
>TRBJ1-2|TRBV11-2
CASSLDLQALVDGYTF
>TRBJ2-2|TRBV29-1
CSVEGPDVNTGELFF
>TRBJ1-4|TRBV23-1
CASSQSLQPNEKLFF
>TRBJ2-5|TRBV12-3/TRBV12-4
CASSPTPPQGPVETQYF
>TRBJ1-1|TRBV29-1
CSVERPTEAFF
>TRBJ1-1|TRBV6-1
CASRAQGAYTEAFF
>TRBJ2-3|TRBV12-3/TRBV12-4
CASSLVLYGDTQYF
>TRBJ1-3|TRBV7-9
CASSSMDRESGNTIYF
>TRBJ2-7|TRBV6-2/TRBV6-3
CASSQDSTEQYF
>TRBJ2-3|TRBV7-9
CASSSSRGRSTDTQYF
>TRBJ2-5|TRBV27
CASSFGAEVQETQYF
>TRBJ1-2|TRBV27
CASSLSQGLYYGYTF
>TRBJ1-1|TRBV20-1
CSARPWTENTEAFF
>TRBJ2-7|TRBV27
CASSPSSGGYYEQYF
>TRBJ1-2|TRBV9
CASSVNRDYDYGYTF
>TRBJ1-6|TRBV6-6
CASSYDDRGFSSYNSPLHF
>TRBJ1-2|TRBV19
CASSPGQLLRYGYTF
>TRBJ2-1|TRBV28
CASSLVSLLIF
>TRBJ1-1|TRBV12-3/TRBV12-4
CASSLSGGSTEAFF
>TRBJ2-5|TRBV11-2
CASSLGLAGPQETQYF
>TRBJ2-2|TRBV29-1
CSVESTGGPNTGELFF
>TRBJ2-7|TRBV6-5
CASTMGGFHEQYF